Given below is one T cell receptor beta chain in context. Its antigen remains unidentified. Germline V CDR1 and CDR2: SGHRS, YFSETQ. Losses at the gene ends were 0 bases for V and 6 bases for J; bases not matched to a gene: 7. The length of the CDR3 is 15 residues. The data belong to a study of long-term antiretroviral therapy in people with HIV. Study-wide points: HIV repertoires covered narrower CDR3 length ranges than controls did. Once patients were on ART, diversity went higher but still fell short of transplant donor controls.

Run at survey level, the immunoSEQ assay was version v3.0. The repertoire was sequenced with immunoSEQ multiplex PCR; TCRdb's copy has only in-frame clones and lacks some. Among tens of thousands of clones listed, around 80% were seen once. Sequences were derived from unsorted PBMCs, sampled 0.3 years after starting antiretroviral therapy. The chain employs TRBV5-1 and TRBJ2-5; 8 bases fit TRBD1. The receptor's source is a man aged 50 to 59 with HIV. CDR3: CASSLAAGGWKTQYF. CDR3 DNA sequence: TGCGCCAGCAGCTTGGCGGCAGGGGGCTGGAAGACCCAGTACTTC.